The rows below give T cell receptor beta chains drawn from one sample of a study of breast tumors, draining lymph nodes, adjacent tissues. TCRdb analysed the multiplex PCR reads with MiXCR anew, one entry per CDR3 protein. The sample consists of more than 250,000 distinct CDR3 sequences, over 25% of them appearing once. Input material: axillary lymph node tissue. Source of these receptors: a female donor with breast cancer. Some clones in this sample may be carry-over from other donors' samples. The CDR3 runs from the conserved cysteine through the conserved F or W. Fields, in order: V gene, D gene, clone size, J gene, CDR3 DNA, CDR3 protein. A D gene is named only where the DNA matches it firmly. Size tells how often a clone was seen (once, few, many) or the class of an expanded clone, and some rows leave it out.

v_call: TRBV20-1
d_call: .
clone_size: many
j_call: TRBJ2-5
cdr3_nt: TGCAGTGCTAGCAGCCCAGGAGCGGAGGGACAAGAGACCCAGTACTTC
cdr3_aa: CSASSPGAEGQETQYF

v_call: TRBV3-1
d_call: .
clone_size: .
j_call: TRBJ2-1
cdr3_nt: TGTGCCAGCAGCCTGAGTGGATCACACAATGAGCAGTTCTTC
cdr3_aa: CASSLSGSHNEQFF

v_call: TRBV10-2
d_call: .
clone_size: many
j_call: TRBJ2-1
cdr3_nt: TGCGCCAGCAGTGAGTCAAGTGGTAGGAATGAGCAGTTCTTC
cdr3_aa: CASSESSGRNEQFF

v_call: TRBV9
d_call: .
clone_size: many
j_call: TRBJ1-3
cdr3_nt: TGTGCCAGCAGCGTAGTCCCGGGAAACACCATATATTTT
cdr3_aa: CASSVVPGNTIYF

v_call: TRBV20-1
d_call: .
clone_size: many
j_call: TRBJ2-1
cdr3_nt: TGCAGTGCTCCTTCCGGGGACTACAATGAGCAGTTCTTC
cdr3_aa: CSAPSGDYNEQFF

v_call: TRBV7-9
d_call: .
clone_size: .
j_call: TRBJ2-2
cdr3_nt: TGTGCCAGCAGCTCGTTACTGGCGTACACCGGGGAGCTGTTTTTT
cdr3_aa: CASSSLLAYTGELFF

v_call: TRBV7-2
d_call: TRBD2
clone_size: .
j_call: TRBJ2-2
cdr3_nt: TGTGCCAGCAGCTTAGAGGCTAGCGGGAGGTTCCCCGGGGAGCTGTTCTTT
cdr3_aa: CASSLEASGRFPGELFF

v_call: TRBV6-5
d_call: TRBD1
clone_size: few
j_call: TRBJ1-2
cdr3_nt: TGTGCCAGCAGCGTTACTCTGGGACAGGCATCTGGCTACACCTTC
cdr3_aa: CASSVTLGQASGYTF

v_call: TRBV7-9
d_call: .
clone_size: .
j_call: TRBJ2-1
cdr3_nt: TGTGCCAGCAGCTTAGTTGCGGGAAGGAGTAGTGAGCAGTTCTTC
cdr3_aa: CASSLVAGRSSEQFF

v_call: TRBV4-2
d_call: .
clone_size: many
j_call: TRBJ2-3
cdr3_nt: TGTGCCAGCAGCCAAACGGCAGGCTCCTCGACAGGTACAGATACGCAGTATTTT
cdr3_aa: CASSQTAGSSTGTDTQYF

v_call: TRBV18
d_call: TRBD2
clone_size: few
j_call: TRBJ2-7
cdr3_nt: TGTGTCAGCTCACCACTAGCGGGAGGGTACGAGCAGTACTTC
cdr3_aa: CVSSPLAGGYEQYF

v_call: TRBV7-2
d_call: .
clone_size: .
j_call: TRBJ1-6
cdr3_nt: TGTGCCAGCAGCTTGACAGGCCTCCACTTT
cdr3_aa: CASSLTGLHF

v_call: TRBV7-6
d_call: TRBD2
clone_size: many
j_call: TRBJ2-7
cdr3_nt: TGTGCCAGCAGTTCATCGGGACTATCCTACGAGCAGTACTTC
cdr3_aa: CASSSSGLSYEQYF

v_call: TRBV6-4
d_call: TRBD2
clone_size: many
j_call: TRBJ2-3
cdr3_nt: TGTGCCACGTCCCCGGGCGGGAGGGAGTTGGATACGCAGTATTTT
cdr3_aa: CATSPGGRELDTQYF

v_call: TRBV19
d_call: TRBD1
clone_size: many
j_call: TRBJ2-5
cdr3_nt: TGTGCCAGTAGTAAAAGACAGGGCGGGGAGACCCAGTACTTC
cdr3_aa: CASSKRQGGETQYF

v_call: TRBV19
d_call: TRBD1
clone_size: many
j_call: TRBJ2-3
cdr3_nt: TGTGCCAGTAGTTTTCCCCCGGGACAGGGATCAGATACGCAGTATTTT
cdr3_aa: CASSFPPGQGSDTQYF

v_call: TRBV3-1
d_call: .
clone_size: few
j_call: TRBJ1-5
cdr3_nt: TGTGCCAGCAGCCCCGGCAGAGTACAGCCCCAGCATTTT
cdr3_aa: CASSPGRVQPQHF

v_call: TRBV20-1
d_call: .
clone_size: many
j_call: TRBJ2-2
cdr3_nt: TGCAGTGCTAAAAAGTTCGGGTCCAATCCTAACACCGGGGAGCTGTTTTTT
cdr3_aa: CSAKKFGSNPNTGELFF